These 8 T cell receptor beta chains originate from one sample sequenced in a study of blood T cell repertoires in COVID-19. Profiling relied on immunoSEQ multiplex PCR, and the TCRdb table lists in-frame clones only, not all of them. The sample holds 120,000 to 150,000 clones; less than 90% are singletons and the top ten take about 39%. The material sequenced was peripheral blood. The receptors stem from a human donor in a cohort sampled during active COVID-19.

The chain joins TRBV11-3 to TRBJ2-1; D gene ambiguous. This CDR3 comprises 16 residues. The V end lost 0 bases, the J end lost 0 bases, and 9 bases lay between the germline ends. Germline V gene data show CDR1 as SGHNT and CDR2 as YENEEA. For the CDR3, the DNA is TGTGCCAGCAGCTTAGAAAGAATCAGCTCCTACAATGAGCAGTTCTTC. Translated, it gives CASSLERISSYNEQFF.

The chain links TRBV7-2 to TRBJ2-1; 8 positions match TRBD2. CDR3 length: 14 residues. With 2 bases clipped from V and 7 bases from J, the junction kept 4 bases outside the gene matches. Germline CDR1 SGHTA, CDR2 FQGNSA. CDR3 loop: CASSLNGGANEQFF. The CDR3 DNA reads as TGTGCCAGCAGCTTAAACGGGGGGGCGAATGAGCAGTTCTTC.

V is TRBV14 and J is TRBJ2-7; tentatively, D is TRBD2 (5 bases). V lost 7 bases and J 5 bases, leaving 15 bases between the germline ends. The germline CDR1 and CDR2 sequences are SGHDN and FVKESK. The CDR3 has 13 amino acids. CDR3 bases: TGTGCCAGCACCAAAACCGGGGTCCACGAGCAGTACTTC. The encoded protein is CASTKTGVHEQYF. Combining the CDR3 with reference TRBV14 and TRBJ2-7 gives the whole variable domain EAGVTQFPSHSVIEKGQTVTLRCDPISGHDNLYWYRRVMGKEIKFLLHFVKESKQDESGMPNNRFLAERTGGTYSTLKVQPAELEDSGVYFCASTKTGVHEQYFGPGTRLTVT.

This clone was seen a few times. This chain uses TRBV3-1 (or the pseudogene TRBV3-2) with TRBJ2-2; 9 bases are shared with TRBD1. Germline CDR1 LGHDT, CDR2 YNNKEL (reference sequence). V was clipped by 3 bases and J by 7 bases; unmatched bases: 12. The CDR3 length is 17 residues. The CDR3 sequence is CASSHTPGQGLVGELFF. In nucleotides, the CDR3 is TGTGCCAGCAGCCACACGCCGGGACAGGGACTCGTCGGGGAGCTGTTTTTT.

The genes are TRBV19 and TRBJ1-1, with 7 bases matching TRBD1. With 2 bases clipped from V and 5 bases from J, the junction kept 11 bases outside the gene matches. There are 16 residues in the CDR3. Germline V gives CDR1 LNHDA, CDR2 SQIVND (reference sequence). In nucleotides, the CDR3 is TGTGCCAGTAGTATAAATAGGGGCAGGGGGGAGACTGAAGCTTTCTTT. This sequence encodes CASSINRGRGETEAFF.

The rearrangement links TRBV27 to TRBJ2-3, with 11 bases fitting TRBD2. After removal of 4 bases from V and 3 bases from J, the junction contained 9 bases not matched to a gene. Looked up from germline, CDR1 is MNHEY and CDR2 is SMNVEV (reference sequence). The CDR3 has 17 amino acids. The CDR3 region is CASSSVATSGVTDTQYF. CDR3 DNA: TGTGCCAGCAGTTCGGTCGCGACTAGCGGGGTGACAGATACGCAGTATTTT.

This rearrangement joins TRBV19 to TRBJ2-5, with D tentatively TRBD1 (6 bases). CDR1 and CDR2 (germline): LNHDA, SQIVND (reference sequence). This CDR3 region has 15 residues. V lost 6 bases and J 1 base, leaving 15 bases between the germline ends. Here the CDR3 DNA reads TGTGCCAGTAGAGACCACGGGACAAGCCAAGAGACCCAGTACTTC. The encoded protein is CASRDHGTSQETQYF.

CDR3 in amino acids: CASSLSGSSGTDTQYF. CDR3 in DNA: TGTGCCAGCAGCTTGTCGGGCAGTAGCGGCACAGATACGCAGTATTTT. The V call is TRBV11-3, the J call TRBJ2-3; D may be TRBD2 (5 bases). V dropped 3 bases and J dropped 1 base, with 14 bases sitting between them. CDR3 length: 16 residues. In germline, CDR1 is SGHNT, CDR2 YENEEA.